Each of the 25 T cell receptor beta chains below was sequenced from the same sample in a study of Graves' ophthalmopathy and Graves' hyperthyroidism. CDR3 regions of TCR beta were amplified from RNA transcripts. HTBI primers served in a first-round RT-PCR, which a second-round multiplex PCR followed. TCRdb analysed the multiplex PCR reads with MiXCR anew, one entry per CDR3 protein. The sample has 560,000 or so distinct CDR3 sequences, roughly 39% seen once. Sequenced input: peripheral blood or thyroid tissue (not recorded which). Every receptor here comes from an adult man with Graves' hyperthyroidism.

The J gene is TRBJ1-4, the V gene TRBV11-3; the match to TRBD1 covers 9 bases. Germline CDR1 reads SGHNT; CDR2 reads YENEEA. The V gene end was trimmed by 0 bases and the J gene end by 7 bases; junction bases not matched to a gene: 6. The CDR3 totals 16 residues. CDR3 protein: CASSLDPGQGPEKLFF. As DNA, the CDR3 is TGTGCCAGCAGCTTAGATCCAGGACAGGGGCCTGAAAAACTGTTTTTT.

This clonotype was recorded at least ten times. This chain connects TRBV6-1 to TRBJ1-4; a possible D gene is TRBD1 (5 bases). This CDR3 has 12 residues. In germline, CDR1 is MNHNS, CDR2 SASEGT. V lost 3 bases and J lost 10, with 9 bases in between. In nucleotides, the CDR3 is TGTGCCAGCAGTGATCCTGGGGGAAAACTGTTTTTT. The encoded protein is CASSDPGGKLFF.

The V and J genes are TRBV12-5 and TRBJ2-5; 7 bases are a match to TRBD2. CDR1 is LGHNT and CDR2 is FRNRAP in the germline V gene. J lost 5 bases, V lost 6 bases, and 3 bases had no gene match. This CDR3 has 12 amino acids. The CDR3 here is CASGGGVETQYF. In DNA form, the CDR3 reads TGTGCTAGTGGGGGGGGGGTGGAGACCCAGTACTTC.

The chain links TRBV5-4 to TRBJ1-2, with D possibly being TRBD1 (5 bases). From germline, CDR1 is SGHNT and CDR2 YYREEE (reference sequence). The CDR3 runs to 14 residues. V was cut by 3 bases and J by 2 bases, with 11 bases left in between. The CDR3 spells CASSSQGGNYGYTF. The CDR3 nucleotides read TGTGCCAGCAGCTCCCAGGGAGGCAACTATGGCTACACCTTC.

This chain joins TRBV29-1 and TRBJ2-1; D tentatively fits TRBD1 or TRBD2 (5 bases each). Trimming took 4 bases from V and 6 from J, leaving 10 bases between them. Looked up from germline, CDR1 is SQVTM and CDR2 is ANQGSEA. CDR3 length: 12 amino acids. CDR3 coding DNA: TGCAGCGTTGTAACTGGGACCAATGAGCAGTTCTTC. Translation gives CSVVTGTNEQFF.

This clonotype was recorded at least ten times. This chain uses TRBV7-9 with TRBJ2-2; D gene unclear. Germline CDR1 SEHNR, CDR2 FQNEAQ (reference sequence). This CDR3 comprises 12 residues. V gave up 3 bases and J gave up 7 bases, with 6 bases separating them. CDR3 sequence (DNA): TGTGCCAGCAGCTTGGGAATCGGGGAGCTGTTTTTT. This gives the protein CASSLGIGELFF.

The sample holds many counts of this clonotype. An end of the junction differs from the germline gene, which may be a read error. The chain couples TRBV7-7 to TRBJ2-7; 9 bases fit TRBD1. This CDR3 spans 14 amino acids. CDR1 and CDR2 from the germline V gene are SSHAT and FNYEAQ (reference sequence). DNA for the CDR3: TGTGCTAGCAGCCCCGGGACAGGGTTGGACGAGCAGTACTTC. Translation: CASSPGTGLDEQYF.

The chain recombines TRBV20-1 with TRBJ1-6, with D possibly being TRBD1 (6 bases). Germline values: CDR1 DFQATT, CDR2 SNEGSKA (reference sequence). The CDR3 consists of 15 residues. V lost 3 bases, J lost 7 bases, and 16 bases lay in between. CDR3 loop: CSARDGQRTNSPLHF. The CDR3 DNA sequence: TGCAGTGCTAGGGACGGACAGAGAACCAATTCACCCCTCCACTTT.

This clonotype was observed many times. The chain is built from TRBV11-2 and TRBJ1-3, with no clear D. V lost 1 base, J lost 3 bases, and 7 bases lay in between. The CDR3 totals 14 residues. The germline CDR1 and CDR2 sequences are SGHAT and FQNNGV. Here the CDR3 reads CASSLVQGGNTIYF. The CDR3 bases are TGTGCCAGCAGCTTAGTACAAGGTGGAAACACCATATATTTT.

This clonotype was observed at least ten times. The gene calls are TRBV5-4 and TRBJ2-7, with D perhaps given as TRBD1 or TRBD2 (5 bases each). Germline CDR1 SGHNT, CDR2 YYREEE (reference sequence). The CDR3 runs to 14 residues. The germline V and J ends were trimmed by 5 bases and 1 base, with 13 bases remaining between them. CDR3 sequence: CASSPTAVSYEQYF. The CDR3 DNA reads as TGTGCCAGCAGTCCGACAGCGGTTTCCTACGAGCAGTACTTC.

Notes on this clonotype: One end of the junction is discordant with germline, which a read error may explain. V is TRBV10-3 and J is TRBJ2-6; the match to TRBD2 covers 8 bases. Germline V gene sequence: CDR1 ENHRY, CDR2 SYGVKD. CDR3 length: 19 residues. CDR3 nucleotide sequence: TGTGCCAGCAGTTTAGCGGGGTGGAAGAGAAACTCTGGGGCCAACGTCCTGACTTTC. It encodes CASSLAGWKRNSGANVLTF.

This clonotype has a count of ten or more. The chain employs TRBV7-3 and TRBJ2-7, with 9 bases fitting TRBD2. Per the germline V gene, CDR1 is SGHTA and CDR2 is FQGTGA. The CDR3 is 13 amino acids. V shed 4 bases, J shed 6 bases, and the junction held 4 bases outside the gene matches. CDR3 bases: TGTGCCAGCAGCTCGGGACTAGCAAGCGAGCAGTACTTC. Translation: CASSSGLASEQYF.

The chain combines TRBV7-2 with TRBJ2-6; tentative D call: TRBD1 (5 bases). Per germline, CDR1 SGHTA and CDR2 FQGNSA. The germline V and J ends were trimmed by 5 bases and 2 bases, with 10 bases remaining between them. This CDR3 comprises 15 residues. The CDR3 region is CASSPLGAGANVLTF. Written as DNA, the CDR3 is TGTGCCAGCAGCCCCTTAGGGGCTGGGGCCAACGTCCTGACTTTC.

V usage is TRBV5-6 and J usage is TRBJ1-5; unclear D gene. The CDR3 has 14 residues. V was shortened by 0 bases and J by 3 bases, with 7 bases between the two germline ends. Germline CDR1 SGHDT, CDR2 YYEEEE. The CDR3 reads CASSLVQFNQPQHF. CDR3 in DNA: TGTGCCAGCAGCTTGGTCCAGTTCAATCAGCCCCAGCATTTT.

CDR3: CATWDRDQPQYF. CDR3 nucleotides: TGTGCCACCTGGGACAGGGACCAGCCCCAGTACTTC. This chain links TRBV10-3 with TRBJ2-5; TRBD1 matches 9 bases. Germline V gene data show CDR1 as ENHRY and CDR2 as SYGVKD. The CDR3 sequence is 12 residues long. The V and J ends lost 10 bases and 9 bases, in that order; junction bases with no gene match: 9.

The V call is TRBV10-2, the J call TRBJ2-5; 7 nucleotides match TRBD2. The germline V gene encodes CDR1 WSHSY and CDR2 SAAADI. Trimming removed 3 bases from V and 4 bases from J; junction bases left unmatched: 5. This CDR3 spans 14 amino acids. The CDR3 nucleotides read TGCGCCAGCAGTGATGGGGGGGAGCTAGAGACCCAGTACTTC. This codes for CASSDGGELETQYF.

This clonotype has only one observation. The chain links TRBV5-4 to TRBJ2-2; D is unresolved. Germline V gene data show CDR1 as SGHNT and CDR2 as YYREEE (reference sequence). Between the trimmed V and J ends, which lost 4 bases and 3 bases, there was a span of 10 bases. CDR3 length: 14 amino acids. Here the CDR3 reads CASSRTQDTGELFF. Here the CDR3 DNA reads TGTGCCAGCAGCCGTACCCAGGACACCGGGGAGCTGTTTTTT.

This clonotype was seen just once. A read error may explain this, as a much larger clone is one base away. The gene calls are TRBV12-3 or TRBV12-4 and TRBJ2-7; 7 bases match TRBD2. The length of the CDR3 is 13 residues. V dropped 8 bases and J dropped 7; count of bases not matched to a gene: 11. The CDR3 spells CASPLAPEGEQYF. In DNA, the CDR3 is TGTGCCAGCCCACTAGCGCCCGAGGGTGAGCAGTACTTC.

This clonotype has more than one count but fewer than ten. The chain couples TRBV12-3 or TRBV12-4 to TRBJ1-4; no firm D call. Deletions cut 5 bases from V and 0 bases from J, with 13 bases between. The CDR3 spans 16 residues. CDR3 amino acids: CASSRGMSATNEKLFF. DNA of the CDR3: TGTGCCAGCAGTAGAGGGATGAGCGCAACTAATGAAAAACTGTTTTTT.

This chain links TRBV5-1 with TRBJ1-5; tentatively, D is TRBD1 (6 bases). Trimming left V 4 bases short and J 13 bases short, with 15 bases between. The CDR3 sequence is 12 residues long. CDR1 is SGHRS, CDR2 YFSETQ, per germline. The CDR3 bases are TGCGCCAGCAGCCTGACTGGGGGGCCGCAGCATTTT. Its protein product is CASSLTGGPQHF.

This clonotype was picked up many times. V gene TRBV6-5 combines with J gene TRBJ1-2; 8 positions agree with TRBD1. The trim removed 8 bases at V and 2 bases at J, leaving 4 bases unmatched. The CDR3 contains 13 residues. Looked up from germline, CDR1 is MNHEY and CDR2 is SVGAGI. The CDR3 sequence: CASGTGMNYGYTF. CDR3 DNA: TGTGCCAGCGGGACAGGAATGAACTATGGCTACACCTTC.

A few counts support this clonotype. This sequence joins TRBV20-1 and TRBJ2-2; TRBD2 agrees at 8 bases. CDR1 is DFQATT, CDR2 SNEGSKA, per germline (reference sequence). This CDR3 has 17 amino acids. With 3 bases clipped from V and 4 bases from J, the junction kept 13 bases outside the gene matches. CDR3 loop: CSARGWFSGEGTGELFF. CDR3 bases: TGCAGTGCTAGGGGGTGGTTTAGCGGGGAGGGCACCGGGGAGCTGTTTTTT.

At least ten counts were recorded for this clonotype. The chain is built from TRBV7-3 and TRBJ2-5; TRBD1 aligns across 7 bases. Per the germline V gene, CDR1 is SGHTA and CDR2 is FQGTGA. The CDR3 totals 18 residues. V lost 4 bases, J lost 5 bases, and 19 bases stayed unmatched. Here the CDR3 reads CASSSRPSTGIGPETQYF. The DNA of the CDR3 is TGTGCCAGCAGCTCACGCCCTTCGACAGGGATCGGGCCTGAGACCCAGTACTTC.

This clonotype was observed many times. The J gene is TRBJ2-5, the V gene TRBV2, with D unresolved. The germline V and J ends were trimmed by 5 bases and 2 bases, with 9 bases remaining between them. CDR3 length: 13 amino acids. Germline V CDR1 and CDR2: SNHLY, FYNNEI. CDR3 loop: CASSSTAQETQYF. CDR3 bases: TGTGCCAGCAGTTCGACTGCACAAGAGACCCAGTACTTC.

This clonotype was found many times. The chain couples TRBV20-1 to TRBJ1-1, with D uncertain. With 0 bases removed from V and 7 bases from J, the gap between germline ends came to 12 bases. CDR1 is DFQATT, CDR2 SNEGSKA, per germline (reference sequence). This CDR3 is 13 amino acids long. The CDR3 DNA follows: TGCAGTGCTAGAGATCTGCCCAGAATTGAAGCTTTCTTT. Translated: CSARDLPRIEAFF.